This TCR beta chain is drawn from a study of T cell responses to AZD1222 COVID-19 vaccine. Study findings and constraints: Spike-specific TCR breadth and depth rose after two AZD1222 doses.

TCRdb's copy holds only in-frame clones and misses some; the assay was immunoSEQ multiplex PCR. The sample lists around 79,000 clones, about 91% occurring once. Points on this clone: Its matching antigen is unknown.

Source: peripheral blood, taken on day 0 of AZD1222 vaccination. This TCR came from an adult in good health.

The CDR3 region is CASSLDGQGYTF. Here the CDR3 DNA reads TGCGCCAGCAGCTTGGATGGTCAAGGCTACACCTTC. The chain couples TRBV5-1 to TRBJ1-2; D not certain. Per germline, CDR1 SGHRS and CDR2 YFSETQ. Trimming removed 0 bases from V and 8 bases from J, with 8 bases in between. CDR3 length equals 12 residues.